This TCR beta chain was recovered during a study of blood T cell repertoires in COVID-19. Whole-study context: Sources were T cells, B-cell-depleted T cells, or PBMCs; the material itself was cDNA or gDNA.

Assay used: immunoSEQ multiplex PCR; TCRdb lists only in-frame clones, some missing. Here the sample spans tens of thousands of clones, around 88% being singletons. This CDR3 contains 14 residues. With 1 base clipped from V and 6 bases from J, the junction kept 3 bases outside the gene matches. The germline V gene encodes CDR1 MNHEY and CDR2 SMNVEV (reference sequence). V usage is TRBV27 and J usage is TRBJ2-1; 7 bases are shared with TRBD2. The clonotype was recovered from a human donor in a cohort sampled during active COVID-19. Sequenced sample: peripheral blood. CDR3 loop: CASSLLGEGNEQFF. The CDR3 nucleotides are TGTGCCAGCAGTTTATTGGGGGAGGGCAATGAGCAGTTCTTC.